This T cell receptor (beta chain) was identified in a study of regulatory and conventional T cells in RAG deficiency. This clone was seen just once. Blood CD4+ CD25-high CD127-low regulatory T cells supplied the genomic DNA template. Only in-frame clones appear in the TCRdb table, and some are missing; sequencing was by immunoSEQ multiplex PCR. The table includes approximately 3,000 clones, approximately 94% detected once. The CDR3 runs to 15 residues. Trimming took 3 bases from V and 4 from J, leaving 12 bases between them. Germline V CDR1 and CDR2: MNHEY, SMNVEV (reference sequence). These sequences were also reported in another study, on regulatory T cells. This second report adds: The PCR used 52 TRBV and 13 TRBJ primers.

This receptor was taken from a human donor in good health. The chain couples TRBV27 to TRBJ1-4, with a weak D call TRBD1 (5 bases). Sequences were obtained from CD4+ Tregs sorted from blood. CDR3 amino acids: CASSFAGASNEKLFF. The CDR3 nucleotides read TGTGCCAGCAGTTTCGCCGGGGCGAGTAATGAAAAACTGTTTTTT.